The TCR beta chain under discussion was sequenced for a study of OX40 agonist ivuxolimab in advanced cancers. On the study more broadly: Of mixed ages from about 23 to 90 and averaging about 65 years, the group was about 80% male.

Assay used: immunoSEQ multiplex PCR; TCRdb lists only in-frame clones, some missing. Here the sample spans 60,000 to 65,000 clones, around 90% being singletons. The sample holds one count of this clone. This receptor was identified in an adult with an advanced solid tumor such as melanoma, head and neck, liver or kidney cancer. The sequences come from CD4+ or CD8+ T cells sorted from blood, collected in a trial of the OX40 agonist ivuxolimab.

The CDR3 coding sequence is TGTGCCAGTAGTTCTCTGAGCTCTGGAAACACCATATATTTT. The encoded protein is CASSSLSSGNTIYF. The chain has TRBV19 and TRBJ1-3, with D uncertain. Trimming left V 5 bases short and J 0 bases short, with 8 bases between. Germline V lookup: CDR1 LNHDA, CDR2 SQIVND (reference sequence). CDR3 length: 14 residues.